The present TCR beta chain was sequenced within a study of cytomegalovirus exposure and HLA in healthy donors. Study results and limitations: Prediction of most subjects' HLA-A and HLA-B alleles by TCR beta sequences was reportedly accurate.

Primers: 60 Vbeta forward and 13 Jbeta reverse. The table came from immunoSEQ multiplex PCR; TCRdb's copy has only in-frame clones and leaves some out. The sample consists of about 260,000 clones, 80% to 90% of them appearing once. Remarks on this clone: Its antigen remains unidentified.

Those who donated were healthy bone marrow donors. Germline CDR1 is MNHEY and CDR2 is SMNVEV (reference sequence). CDR3 length: 16 residues. The germline V and J ends were trimmed by 0 bases and 0 bases, with 9 bases remaining between them. The chain recombines TRBV27 with TRBJ2-4; possibly TRBD2 for D (5 bases). Sequenced sample: PBMCs. This TCR came from a woman aged 40 to 49 in good health and CMV-seropositive. CDR3 sequence: CASSLSSGIAKNIQYF. In nucleotides, the CDR3 is TGTGCCAGCAGTTTATCCTCGGGAATAGCCAAAAACATTCAGTACTTC.